What follows are 20 T cell receptor beta chains derived from one specimen sequenced in a study of T cell responses to AZD1222 COVID-19 vaccine. The protocol was immunoSEQ multiplex PCR, while the TCRdb copy is restricted to in-frame clones and leaves out a portion. This table has around 140,000 clones, roughly 89% appearing once. The sample was peripheral blood, taken on day 0 of AZD1222 vaccination. The receptors derive from an adult in good health.

Points on this clone: The same CDR3 can be traced to other DNA sequences in this sample. V is TRBV6-5 and J is TRBJ1-5; no reliable D call. The germline V gene has CDR1 MNHEY and CDR2 SVGAGI. The V and J ends lost 0 bases and 6 bases respectively, with 6 bases between them. CDR3 length: 13 amino acids. The CDR3 DNA is TGTGCCAGCAGTTACTCGAATGTTCAGCCCCAGCATTTT. Protein product: CASSYSNVQPQHF.

This chain connects TRBV7-2 to TRBJ2-3, with D unclear. The CDR3 is 14 residues long. The V gene's germline CDR1 is SGHTA and CDR2 FQGNSA. Between the trimmed V and J ends, which lost 2 bases and 5 bases, there was a span of 11 bases. CDR3 loop: CASSLNPKRDTQYF. The CDR3 region has the DNA TGTGCCAGCAGCTTAAACCCTAAACGAGATACGCAGTATTTT.

The chain has TRBV25-1 and TRBJ1-3; possible D gene TRBD1, 5 bases. Trimming shortened V by 2 bases and J by 0 bases, and 8 bases separated the two germline ends. The CDR3 is made up of 15 amino acids. CDR1 is MGHDK, CDR2 SYGVNS, per germline. As DNA, the CDR3 is TGTGCCAGCAGTGAACCCCAGGGCTCTGGAAACACCATATATTTT. This sequence encodes CASSEPQGSGNTIYF.

This chain uses TRBV27 with TRBJ1-2, with 7 positions matching TRBD1. This CDR3 has 13 amino acids. Germline V CDR1 and CDR2: MNHEY, SMNVEV (reference sequence). With V trimmed by 7 bases and J by 6 bases, 8 bases remained unmatched. CDR3 DNA sequence: TGTGCCAGCATCGGCAGGGGGGCCGATGGCTACACCTTC. It codes for CASIGRGADGYTF.

The chain joins TRBV7-3 to TRBJ1-6; 8 bases agree with TRBD1. V gave up 5 bases and J gave up 9 bases; unmatched junction bases: 3. This CDR3 contains 13 residues. Germline V gene lookup returns CDR1 SGHTA and CDR2 FQGTGA. The CDR3 DNA sequence: TGTGCCAGCAGCAATACAGGGGGTTCACCCCTCCACTTT. As protein: CASSNTGGSPLHF.

This clone was seen only a few times. This chain links TRBV6-2 or TRBV6-3 with TRBJ2-2, with unresolved D. The CDR3 runs to 13 residues. The germline V gene encodes CDR1 MNHEY and CDR2 SVGEGT. Trimming pared 1 base from V and 4 bases from J, leaving 4 bases between. The CDR3 bases are TGTGCCAGCAGTTACTACCTCACCGGGGAGCTGTTTTTT. It translates to CASSYYLTGELFF.

The CDR3 loop is CASSKAHVRVNEQFF. CDR3 coding DNA: TGTGCCAGCAGCAAAGCGCATGTAAGGGTGAATGAGCAGTTCTTC. The chain combines TRBV21-1 with TRBJ2-1. TRBV21-1 is termed a pseudogene. The CDR3 spans 15 residues.

J is TRBJ1-1 and V is TRBV2; D is unclear. The CDR3 runs 13 residues. V was shortened by 1 base and J by 8 bases, with 11 bases between the two germline ends. Per germline, CDR1 SNHLY and CDR2 FYNNEI. The CDR3 reads CASSEVVTQEAFF. In nucleotides, the CDR3 is TGTGCCAGCAGTGAAGTTGTGACGCAAGAAGCTTTCTTT.

The V call is TRBV6-2 or TRBV6-3, the J call TRBJ2-1, with D maybe TRBD1 (6 bases). This CDR3 is 15 amino acids long. Germline CDR1 and CDR2: MNHEY and SVGEGT. Trimming cost V 6 bases and J 8 bases, with 20 bases left between them. The DNA for the CDR3 is TGTGCCAGCAGCACAGGGACGAGCCGGGTGGATGAGCAGTTCTTC. Protein sequence: CASSTGTSRVDEQFF.

The chain has TRBV6-4 and TRBJ1-1; D might be TRBD1 (5 bases). CDR1 and CDR2 (germline): MRHNA, SNTAGT. The CDR3 totals 13 residues. Trimming took off 7 bases at V and 4 bases at J, with 13 bases between the two ends. CDR3 residues: CASKVDGGTEAFF. The CDR3 DNA follows: TGTGCCAGCAAGGTGGACGGGGGCACTGAAGCTTTCTTT.

V is TRBV9 and J is TRBJ2-7; TRBD2 might be the D (6 bases). The length of the CDR3 is 14 residues. Germline loops: CDR1 SGDLS, CDR2 YYNGEE. Trimming stripped 4 bases from V and 3 bases from J, with 14 bases between. The CDR3 region has the DNA TGTGCCAGCAGCCCGAATGGGGGGTACTACGAGCAGTACTTC. This sequence encodes CASSPNGGYYEQYF.

The chain carries TRBV2 and TRBJ1-1, with a tentative D call TRBD1 (6 bases). V dropped 11 bases and J dropped 4 bases, with 17 bases sitting between them. The germline V gene has CDR1 SNHLY and CDR2 FYNNEI. This CDR3 spans 13 amino acids. CDR3 protein: CAGIEQGGTEAFF. Here the CDR3 DNA reads TGTGCCGGCATTGAACAGGGAGGCACTGAAGCTTTCTTT. Supplemented by reference TRBV2 and TRBJ1-1, the full variable domain reads EPEVTQTPSHQVTQMGQEVILRCVPISNHLYFYWYRQILGQKVEFLVSFYNNEISEKSEIFDDQFSVERPDGSNFTLKIRSTKLEDSAMYFCAGIEQGGTEAFFGQGTRLTVV.

J is TRBJ2-2 and V is TRBV5-1; D is ambiguous. The CDR3 totals 12 residues. The germline V and J ends were trimmed by 1 base and 6 bases, with 4 bases remaining between them. Germline V CDR1 and CDR2: SGHRS, YFSETQ. The CDR3 protein is CASSLSAGELFF. The DNA of the CDR3 is TGCGCCAGCAGCTTGTCGGCCGGGGAGCTGTTTTTT.

This clone was recorded only once. The J gene is TRBJ1-1, the V gene TRBV20-1; TRBD1 matches at 7 bases. Germline V CDR1 and CDR2: DFQATT, SNEGSKA (reference sequence). J gave up 4 bases and V 3 bases, and 14 bases lay outside the gene matches. This CDR3 contains 16 residues. The CDR3 sequence: CSASIFVRQGTTEAFF. In nucleotides, the CDR3 is TGCAGTGCTAGTATATTTGTGCGACAGGGTACCACTGAAGCTTTCTTT.

The chain is built from TRBV6-5 and TRBJ1-2, with 8 bases aligning to TRBD1. Germline values: CDR1 MNHEY, CDR2 SVGAGI. V shed 6 bases, J shed 4 bases, and the junction held 7 bases outside the gene matches. The CDR3 consists of 14 residues. CDR3 region: CASSLQGGGYGYTF. Written as DNA, the CDR3 is TGTGCCAGCAGCTTACAGGGGGGGGGCTATGGCTACACCTTC.

CDR3 sequence: CASSLYGQGEGYTF. The CDR3 nucleotides read TGTGCCAGCAGCTTATATGGTCAGGGAGAAGGCTACACCTTC. The rearrangement uses TRBV11-1 and TRBJ1-2; possibly TRBD1 for D (5 bases). V was cut by 2 bases and J by 8 bases, with 15 bases left in between. CDR1 SGHAT and CDR2 FQDESV come from the germline V gene (reference sequence). The CDR3 runs to 14 residues.

The CDR3 region is CASSYAVGVSGNTIYF. The CDR3 nucleotides are TGTGCCAGCAGTTACGCAGTGGGTGTCTCTGGAAACACCATATATTTT. The chain is built from TRBV6-6 and TRBJ1-3; unclear D gene. V lost 2 bases to trimming and J lost 0 bases, with 11 bases between them. The CDR3 loop spans 16 amino acids. Per germline, CDR1 MNHNY and CDR2 SVGAGI (reference sequence).

The gene calls are TRBV6-2 or TRBV6-3 and TRBJ1-4, with D perhaps matching TRBD1 (5 bases). Germline V gives CDR1 MNHEY, CDR2 SVGEGT. This CDR3 is built from 17 residues. V was pared by 6 bases and J by 0 bases, with 17 bases between. In DNA, the CDR3 is TGTGCCAGCAGCCGCAGGGCCTTTTATGCAACTAATGAAAAACTGTTTTTT. Translating gives CASSRRAFYATNEKLFF.

The chain is built from TRBV9 and TRBJ1-6, with TRBD1 matching 10 bases. Germline CDR1 and CDR2: SGDLS and YYNGEE. The CDR3 consists of 16 residues. V dropped 4 bases and J dropped 7; count of bases not matched to a gene: 8. For the CDR3, the DNA is TGTGCCAGCAGCCCAAGGGGGGGACAGGGGAATTCACCCCTCCACTTT. This encodes CASSPRGGQGNSPLHF.

Note on this clone: A read error may produce the germline difference seen at one junction end. The V gene is TRBV6-1, the J gene TRBJ1-1; D gene unclear. The germline V gene has CDR1 MNHNS and CDR2 SASEGT. This CDR3 has 15 residues. The chain's CDR3 is CASSEGFSGDTEAFF. The CDR3 bases are TGTGCCAGCAGCGAAGGTTTTTCGGGCGACACTGAAGCTTTCTTT.